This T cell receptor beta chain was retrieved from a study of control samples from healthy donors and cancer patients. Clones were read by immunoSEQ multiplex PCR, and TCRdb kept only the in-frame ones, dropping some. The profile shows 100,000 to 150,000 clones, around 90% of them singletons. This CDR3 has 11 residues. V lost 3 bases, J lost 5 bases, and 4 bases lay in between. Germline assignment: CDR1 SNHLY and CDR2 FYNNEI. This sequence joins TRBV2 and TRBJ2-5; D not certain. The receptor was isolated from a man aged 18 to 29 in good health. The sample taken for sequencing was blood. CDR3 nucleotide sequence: TGTGCCAGCAGTGATAGGGAGACCCAGTACTTC. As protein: CASSDRETQYF.